This T cell receptor (beta chain) came from a study of cytomegalovirus exposure and HLA in healthy donors. Germline V lookup: CDR1 MGHRA, CDR2 YSYEKL. This CDR3 has 15 residues. The V end lost 4 bases, the J end lost 2 bases, and 15 bases lay between the germline ends. It was with 60 Vbeta and 13 Jbeta primers that the PCR ran. The data were produced by immunoSEQ multiplex PCR, yet TCRdb's version contains in-frame clones alone and is incomplete. Found here are 140,000 to 150,000 clones, 76% of them singletons; the top ten hold 1.5% to 2%. In the case of this clone: Its antigen is still unknown.

Notes on the study in general: With high specificity and sensitivity, the classifier reportedly diagnosed cytomegalovirus status.

The chain joins TRBV4-1 to TRBJ2-7, with D possibly TRBD2 on 5 matching bases. The source of this sequence is a middle-aged man in good health and CMV-seronegative. Sequences were obtained from PBMCs. The CDR3 is CASSLKTEGAYEQYF. CDR3 bases: TGCGCCAGCAGCCTTAAAACCGAGGGAGCCTACGAGCAGTACTTC.